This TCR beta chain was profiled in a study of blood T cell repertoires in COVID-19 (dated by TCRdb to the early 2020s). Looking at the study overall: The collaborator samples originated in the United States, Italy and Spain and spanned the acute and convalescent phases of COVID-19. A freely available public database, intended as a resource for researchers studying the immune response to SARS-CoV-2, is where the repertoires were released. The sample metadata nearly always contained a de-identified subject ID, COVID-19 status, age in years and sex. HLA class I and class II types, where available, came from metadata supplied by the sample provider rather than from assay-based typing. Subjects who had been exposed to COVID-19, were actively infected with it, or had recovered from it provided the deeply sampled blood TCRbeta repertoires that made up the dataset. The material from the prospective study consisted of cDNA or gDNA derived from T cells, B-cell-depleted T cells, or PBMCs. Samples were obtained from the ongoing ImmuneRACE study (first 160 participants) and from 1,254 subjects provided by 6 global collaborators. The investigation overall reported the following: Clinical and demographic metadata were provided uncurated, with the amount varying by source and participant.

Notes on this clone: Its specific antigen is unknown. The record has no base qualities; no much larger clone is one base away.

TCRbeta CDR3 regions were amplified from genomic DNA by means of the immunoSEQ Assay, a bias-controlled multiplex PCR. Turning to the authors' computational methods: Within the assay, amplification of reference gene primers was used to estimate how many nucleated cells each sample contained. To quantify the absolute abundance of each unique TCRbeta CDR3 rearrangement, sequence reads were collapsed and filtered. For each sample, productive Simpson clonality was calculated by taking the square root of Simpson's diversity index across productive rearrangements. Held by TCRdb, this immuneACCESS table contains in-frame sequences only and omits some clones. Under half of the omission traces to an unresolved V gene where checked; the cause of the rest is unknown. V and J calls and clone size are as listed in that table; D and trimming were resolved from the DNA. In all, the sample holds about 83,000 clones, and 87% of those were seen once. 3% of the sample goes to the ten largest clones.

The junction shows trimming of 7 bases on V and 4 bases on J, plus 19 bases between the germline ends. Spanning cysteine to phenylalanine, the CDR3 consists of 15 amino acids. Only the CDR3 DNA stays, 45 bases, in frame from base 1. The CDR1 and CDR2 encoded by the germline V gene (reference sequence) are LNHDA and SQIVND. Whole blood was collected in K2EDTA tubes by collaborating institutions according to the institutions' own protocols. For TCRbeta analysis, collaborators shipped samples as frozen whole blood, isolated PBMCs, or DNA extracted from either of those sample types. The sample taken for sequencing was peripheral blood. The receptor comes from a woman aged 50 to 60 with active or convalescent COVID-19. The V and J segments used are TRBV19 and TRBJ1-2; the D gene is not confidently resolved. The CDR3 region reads CASISAGWSSYGYTF. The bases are TGTGCCAGTATCTCCGCGGGCTGGAGTAGCTATGGCTACACCTTC.